Given below is one TCR beta chain in context. Its specificity is unknown. cDNA prepared by RNA extraction and subsequent reverse transcription served as the template for sequencing. Clones were read by immunoSEQ multiplex PCR, and TCRdb kept only the in-frame ones, dropping some. The sample holds some 160,000 clones, under 70% seen once. CDR3 size: 13 residues. Germline V gene lookup returns CDR1 SGHDN and CDR2 FVKESK. Trimming removed 8 bases from V and 5 bases from J; junction bases left unmatched: 5. Treatment noted: oral pan-JAK inhibitor, 5-10 mg twice daily. The sample comes from a study of CD8+ T cells in alopecia areata. Study-wide results and caveats: Researchers say the link of baseline CD8+ expansion to response remains uncertain, with one nonresponder.

This receptor was identified in a human donor with alopecia areata. This sample comprised CD4+ T cells sorted from blood, obtained at week 4, from a patient treated with tofacitinib. The chain combines TRBV14 with TRBJ2-3; 9 nucleotides match TRBD1. In DNA form, the CDR3 reads TGTGCCAGCGGACAGGGGTTGGTAGATACGCAGTATTTT. It translates to CASGQGLVDTQYF. The full variable domain, in which reference TRBV14 and TRBJ2-3 provide the parts outside the CDR3, is EAGVTQFPSHSVIEKGQTVTLRCDPISGHDNLYWYRRVMGKEIKFLLHFVKESKQDESGMPNNRFLAERTGGTYSTLKVQPAELEDSGVYFCASGQGLVDTQYFGPGTRLTVL.